This TCR beta chain emerged from a study of blood T cell repertoires in COVID-19. About the study: The United States, Italy and Spain provided the acute and convalescent COVID-19 samples. T cells, B-cell-depleted T cells, or PBMCs supplied cDNA or gDNA.

CDR3 length equals 15 residues. Germline loops: CDR1 SGHAT, CDR2 FQNNGV. Trimming left V 5 bases short and J 2 bases short, with 15 bases between. Original handling: Reference gene primer amplification yielded estimated nucleated cell counts. Assay used: immunoSEQ multiplex PCR; TCRdb lists only in-frame clones, some missing. For V, J and clone size, that table is used; D and trimming come from the DNA. This table holds about 190,000 clones, 70% to 90% found once. This chain joins TRBV11-2 and TRBJ1-2, with no clear D. Input material: peripheral blood. This TCR was recovered from a woman in her forties who had recovered from COVID-19. This CDR3 reads CASSQTGSRNYGYTF. CDR3 nucleotides: TGTGCCAGCAGCCAGACTGGCAGCAGAAACTATGGCTACACCTTC.